The subject of this entry is one T cell receptor (beta chain). Its antigen remains unknown. This specimen comes from a study of PD-1 blockade in classical Hodgkin lymphoma. Study observations and caveats: It was reported that newly diagnosed patients had less baseline TCR diversity than healthy donors. A significant rise in TCR diversity by C4D1 was seen for CD4+ but not CD8+ cells.

Clones were read by immunoSEQ multiplex PCR, and TCRdb kept only the in-frame ones, dropping some. The data hold more than 12,000 clones, with roughly 89% observed a single time. Stated time point: cycle 4 day 1 (C4D1), after 6 weeks of nivolumab. Every patient was affected by relapse after autologous stem cell transplantation, while exposure to brentuximab vedotin was not uniform. By magnetic negative selection, CD8+ T cells were isolated from the thawed PBMCs. Complete response, partial response or progressive disease constituted the best response categories observed. CDR3 length: 15 residues. Trimming cost V 2 bases and J 1 base, with 14 bases left between them. CDR1 and CDR2 (germline): SQVTM, ANQGSEA.

The clonotype was recovered from a human donor with classical Hodgkin lymphoma. The specimen comprised CD8+ T cells from blood, sampled before the fourth cycle of nivolumab. V and J are TRBV29-1 and TRBJ2-5; D might be TRBD2 (6 bases). The CDR3 nucleotides are TGCAGCGTTGAAAGGGACTTAGCAACCCAAGAGACCCAGTACTTC. Translation: CSVERDLATQETQYF.